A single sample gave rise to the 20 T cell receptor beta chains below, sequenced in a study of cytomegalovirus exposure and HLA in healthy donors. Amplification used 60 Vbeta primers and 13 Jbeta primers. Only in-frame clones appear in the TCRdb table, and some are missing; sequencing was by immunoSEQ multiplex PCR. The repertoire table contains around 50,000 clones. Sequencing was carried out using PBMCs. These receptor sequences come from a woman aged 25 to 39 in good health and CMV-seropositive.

The CDR3 DNA reads as TGCGCCAGCAGCCAAGAATCGGGGGGCAGGTACGAGCAGTACTTC. Its protein is CASSQESGGRYEQYF. The rearrangement uses TRBV4-1 and TRBJ2-7; tentatively, D is TRBD2 (7 bases). The germline V gene has CDR1 MGHRA and CDR2 YSYEKL. This CDR3 has 15 residues. The V and J ends lost 0 bases and 4 bases respectively, with 13 bases between them.

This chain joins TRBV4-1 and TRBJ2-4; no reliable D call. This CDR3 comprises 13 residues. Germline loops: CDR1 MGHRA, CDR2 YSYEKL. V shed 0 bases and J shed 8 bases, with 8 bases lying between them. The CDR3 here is CASSQDRQDIQYF. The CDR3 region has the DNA TGCGCCAGCAGCCAAGATAGGCAGGACATTCAGTACTTC.

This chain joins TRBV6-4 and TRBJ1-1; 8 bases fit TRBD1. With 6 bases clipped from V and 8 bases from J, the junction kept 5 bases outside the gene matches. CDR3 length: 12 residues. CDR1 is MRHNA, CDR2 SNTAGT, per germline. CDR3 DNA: TGTGCCAGCAGGAGCCAGGGGGCGGAAGCTTTCTTT. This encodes CASRSQGAEAFF.

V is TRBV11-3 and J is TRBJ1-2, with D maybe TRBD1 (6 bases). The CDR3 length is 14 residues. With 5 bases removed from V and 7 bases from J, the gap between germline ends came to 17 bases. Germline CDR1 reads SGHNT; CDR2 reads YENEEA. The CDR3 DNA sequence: TGTGCCAGCAGCCGCAACAGGGATGGAGGTGGCTACACCTTC. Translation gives CASSRNRDGGGYTF.

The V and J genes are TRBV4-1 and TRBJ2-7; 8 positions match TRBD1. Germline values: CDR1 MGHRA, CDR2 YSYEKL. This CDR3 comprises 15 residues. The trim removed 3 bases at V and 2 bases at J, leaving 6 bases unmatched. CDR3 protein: CASSHLTGGAYEQYF. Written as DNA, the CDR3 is TGCGCCAGCAGCCACCTAACAGGGGGTGCCTACGAGCAGTACTTC.

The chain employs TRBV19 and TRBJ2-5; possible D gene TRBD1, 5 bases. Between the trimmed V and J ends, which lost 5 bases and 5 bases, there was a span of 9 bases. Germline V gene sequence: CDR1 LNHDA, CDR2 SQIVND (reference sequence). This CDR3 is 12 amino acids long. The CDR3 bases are TGTGCCAGTAGTCAGGGTCCGGAGACCCAGTACTTC. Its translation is CASSQGPETQYF.

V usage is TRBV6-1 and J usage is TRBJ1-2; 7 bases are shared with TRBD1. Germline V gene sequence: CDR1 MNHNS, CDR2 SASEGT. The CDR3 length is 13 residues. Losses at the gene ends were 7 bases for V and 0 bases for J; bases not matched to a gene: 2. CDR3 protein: CASKRGPNYGYTF. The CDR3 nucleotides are TGTGCCAGCAAGAGGGGGCCTAACTATGGCTACACCTTC.

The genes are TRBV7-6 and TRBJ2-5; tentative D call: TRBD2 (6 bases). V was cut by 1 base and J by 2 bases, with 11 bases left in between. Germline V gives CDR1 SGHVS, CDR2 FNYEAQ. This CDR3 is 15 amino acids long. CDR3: CASSLDVAEQETQYF. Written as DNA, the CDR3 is TGTGCCAGCAGCTTAGATGTAGCGGAACAAGAGACCCAGTACTTC. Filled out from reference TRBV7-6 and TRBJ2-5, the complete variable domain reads GAGVSQSPRYKVTKRGQDVALRCDPISGHVSLYWYRQALGQGPEFLTYFNYEAQQDKSGLPNDRFSAERPEGSISTLTIQRTEQRDSAMYRCASSLDVAEQETQYFGPGTRLLVL.

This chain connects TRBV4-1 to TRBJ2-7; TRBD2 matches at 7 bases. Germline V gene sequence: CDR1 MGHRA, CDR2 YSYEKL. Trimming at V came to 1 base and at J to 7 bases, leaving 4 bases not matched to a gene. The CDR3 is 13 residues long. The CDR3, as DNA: TGCGCCAGCAGCCAAGGAGGGGAGGGTGAGCAGTACTTC. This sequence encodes CASSQGGEGEQYF.

CDR3 loop: CASSFGDNRYEQYF. DNA for the CDR3: TGTGCCAGCAGTTTCGGGGACAACCGTTACGAGCAGTACTTC. The chain is built from TRBV27 and TRBJ2-7, with D perhaps TRBD1 (6 bases). This CDR3 comprises 14 residues. Germline assignment: CDR1 MNHEY and CDR2 SMNVEV (reference sequence). The germline V and J ends were trimmed by 3 bases and 4 bases, with 13 bases remaining between them.

CDR3 nucleotides: TGTGCCAGCAGCTCCTCACCTAGACAGGGCACTGAAGCTTTCTTT. Protein: CASSSSPRQGTEAFF. The chain combines TRBV11-3 with TRBJ1-1; 7 bases match TRBD1. Trimming at V came to 4 bases and at J to 4 bases, leaving 9 bases not matched to a gene. CDR1 is SGHNT, CDR2 YENEEA, per germline. The CDR3 has 15 amino acids.

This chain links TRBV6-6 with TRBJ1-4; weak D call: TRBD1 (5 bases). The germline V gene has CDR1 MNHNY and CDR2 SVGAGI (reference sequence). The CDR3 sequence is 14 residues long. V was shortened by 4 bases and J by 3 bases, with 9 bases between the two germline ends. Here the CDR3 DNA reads TGTGCCAGCAGTTCGACAGAGTCTAATGAAAAACTGTTTTTT. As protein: CASSSTESNEKLFF.

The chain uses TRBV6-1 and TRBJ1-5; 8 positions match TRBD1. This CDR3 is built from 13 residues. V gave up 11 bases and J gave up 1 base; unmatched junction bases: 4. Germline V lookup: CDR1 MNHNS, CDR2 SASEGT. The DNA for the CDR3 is TGTGCCGTACACAGGGGGAGCAATCAGCCCCAGCATTTT. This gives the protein CAVHRGSNQPQHF.

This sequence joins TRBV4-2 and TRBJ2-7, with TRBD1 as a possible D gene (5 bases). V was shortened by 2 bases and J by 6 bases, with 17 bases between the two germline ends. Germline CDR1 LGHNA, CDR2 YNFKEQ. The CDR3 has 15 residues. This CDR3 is CASSQRQGRGGEQYF. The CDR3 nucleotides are TGTGCCAGCAGCCAACGGCAAGGAAGGGGTGGCGAGCAGTACTTC.

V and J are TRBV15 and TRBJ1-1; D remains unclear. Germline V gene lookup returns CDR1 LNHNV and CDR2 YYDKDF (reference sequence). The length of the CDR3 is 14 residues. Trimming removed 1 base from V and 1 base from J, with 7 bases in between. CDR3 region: CATSRGPGNTEAFF. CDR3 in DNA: TGTGCCACCAGCAGAGGCCCGGGGAACACTGAAGCTTTCTTT. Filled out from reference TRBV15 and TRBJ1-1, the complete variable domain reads DAMVIQNPRYQVTQFGKPVTLSCSQTLNHNVMYWYQQKSSQAPKLLFHYYDKDFNNEADTPDNFQSRRPNTSFCFLDIRSPGLGDTAMYLCATSRGPGNTEAFFGQGTRLTVV.

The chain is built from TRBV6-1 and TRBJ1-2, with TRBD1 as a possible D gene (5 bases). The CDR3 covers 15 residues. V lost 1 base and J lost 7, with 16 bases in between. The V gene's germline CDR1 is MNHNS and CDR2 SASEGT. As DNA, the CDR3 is TGTGCCAGCAGTGAAGAAAACCCAGGGTGGGGTGGCTACACCTTC. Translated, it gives CASSEENPGWGGYTF.

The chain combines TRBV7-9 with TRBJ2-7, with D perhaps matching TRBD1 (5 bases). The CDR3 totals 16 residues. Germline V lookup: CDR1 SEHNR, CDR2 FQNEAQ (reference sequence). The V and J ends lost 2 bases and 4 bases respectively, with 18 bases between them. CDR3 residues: CASSLLGGREEYEQYF. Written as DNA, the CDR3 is TGTGCCAGCAGCTTACTCGGTGGCAGGGAAGAGTACGAGCAGTACTTC.

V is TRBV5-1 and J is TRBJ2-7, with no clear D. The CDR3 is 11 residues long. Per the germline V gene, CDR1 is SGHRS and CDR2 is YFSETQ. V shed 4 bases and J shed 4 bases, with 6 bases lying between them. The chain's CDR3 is CASSLGYEQYF. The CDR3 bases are TGCGCCAGCAGCCTCGGGTACGAGCAGTACTTC.

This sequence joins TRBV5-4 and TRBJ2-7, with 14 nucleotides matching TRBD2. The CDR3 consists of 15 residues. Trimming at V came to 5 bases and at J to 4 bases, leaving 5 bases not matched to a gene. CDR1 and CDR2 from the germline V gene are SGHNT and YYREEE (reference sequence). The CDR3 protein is CASRQGTSGGYEQYF. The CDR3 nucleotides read TGTGCCAGCAGACAAGGGACTAGCGGGGGATACGAGCAGTACTTC.

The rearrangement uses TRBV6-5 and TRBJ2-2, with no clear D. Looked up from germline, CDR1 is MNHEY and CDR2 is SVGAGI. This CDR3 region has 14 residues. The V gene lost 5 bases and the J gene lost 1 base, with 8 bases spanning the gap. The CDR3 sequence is CASSRDWNTGELFF. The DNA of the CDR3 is TGTGCCAGCAGTCGAGACTGGAACACCGGGGAGCTGTTTTTT.